The 21 T cell receptor beta chains below come from one sample, sequenced in a study of control samples from healthy donors and cancer patients. Sequencing used immunoSEQ multiplex PCR; TCRdb keeps in-frame clones, though not all of them. In the table there are 170,000 or so clones, just under 95% of which are singletons. Material: blood. These receptors all stem from a man aged 18 to 30 in good health.

The rearrangement links TRBV7-2 to TRBJ1-3; 8 nucleotides line up with TRBD1. Trimming took 4 bases from V and 4 from J; bases not matched to a gene: 6. CDR1 and CDR2 (germline): SGHTA, FQGNSA. This CDR3 has 15 residues. The CDR3 DNA follows: TGTGCCAGCAGCTCTTCCCGGGACAGGGGAAACACCATATATTTT. This sequence encodes CASSSSRDRGNTIYF.

V usage is TRBV11-3 and J usage is TRBJ2-2; 11 bases fit TRBD1. The length of the CDR3 is 15 residues. With 5 bases clipped from V and 5 bases from J, the junction kept 4 bases outside the gene matches. Germline CDR1 and CDR2: SGHNT and YENEEA. This chain's CDR3 is CASSRGTGGTGELFF. The CDR3 DNA sequence: TGTGCCAGCAGCAGAGGGACAGGGGGAACCGGGGAGCTGTTTTTT.

The chain recombines TRBV18 with TRBJ1-4; TRBD1 aligns across 7 bases. The CDR3 is 14 amino acids. With 4 bases clipped from V and 6 bases from J, the junction kept 5 bases outside the gene matches. CDR1 is KGHSH, CDR2 LQKENI, per germline. The CDR3, as DNA: TGTGCCAGCTCACGTTCCGGGACAGATGAAAAACTGTTTTTT. This translates into CASSRSGTDEKLFF.

The chain links TRBV19 to TRBJ1-1; maybe TRBD1 (6 bases). Germline V lookup: CDR1 LNHDA, CDR2 SQIVND (reference sequence). Trimming stripped 7 bases from V and 7 bases from J, with 19 bases between. The CDR3 runs 14 residues. The CDR3 coding sequence is TGTGCCAGTATGGGGGGAAATCAGGGGAATGAAGCTTTCTTT. Translation gives CASMGGNQGNEAFF.

The V gene is TRBV21-1, the J gene TRBJ2-1; TRBD2 reflects the table's D call only, with no check against the DNA. TRBV21-1 is annotated as a pseudogene. CDR3 length equals 14 residues. The CDR3 bases are TGTGCCAGCAGCCCAGCGGGAAATTACAATGAGCAGTTCTTC. It encodes CASSPAGNYNEQFF.

CDR3 coding DNA: TGCAGTGCTAGTCGGGGGCGATGGTCTGAAGCTTTCTTT. As protein: CSASRGRWSEAFF. The gene calls are TRBV20-1 and TRBJ1-1; tentatively, D is TRBD1 (6 bases). CDR3 length: 13 amino acids. From germline, CDR1 is DFQATT and CDR2 SNEGSKA (reference sequence). V lost 3 bases and J lost 6, with 14 bases in between.

As DNA, the CDR3 is TGTGCCAGCAGACCGGAGGCTGGCGGAAACACCATATATTTT. It translates to CASRPEAGGNTIYF. This rearrangement joins TRBV6-4 to TRBJ1-3; D not certain. The CDR3 is 14 amino acids. V was trimmed by 6 bases and J by 4 bases, leaving 13 bases between them. Germline lookup yields CDR1 MRHNA and CDR2 SNTAGT.

The chain employs TRBV5-1 and TRBJ1-6, with 9 bases lining up with TRBD1. From germline, CDR1 is SGHRS and CDR2 YFSETQ. J gave up 8 bases and V 4 bases, and 10 bases lay outside the gene matches. This CDR3 comprises 16 residues. The CDR3 here is CASSILGQGIDSPLHF. The CDR3 DNA reads TGCGCCAGCAGCATCCTCGGACAGGGGATTGATTCACCCCTCCACTTT. The variable domain in full, completed from reference TRBV5-1 and TRBJ1-6, reads KAGVTQTPRYLIKTRGQQVTLSCSPISGHRSVSWYQQTPGQGLQFLFEYFSETQRNKGNFPGRFSGRQFSNSRSEMNVSTLELGDSALYLCASSILGQGIDSPLHFGNGTRLTVT.

The V and J genes are TRBV6-1 and TRBJ2-7; TRBD2 aligns across 9 bases. From germline, CDR1 is MNHNS and CDR2 SASEGT. V dropped 4 bases and J dropped 2; count of bases not matched to a gene: 12. CDR3 size: 17 residues. The CDR3 bases are TGTGCCAGCAGTGTCGCGGGGGGGACAGTGAAAACCTACGAGCAGTACTTC. Residues: CASSVAGGTVKTYEQYF.

The chain uses TRBV29-1 and TRBJ2-5; 11 nucleotides line up with TRBD2. This CDR3 spans 14 amino acids. Trimming at V came to 7 bases and at J to 5 bases, leaving 9 bases not matched to a gene. In germline, CDR1 is SQVTM, CDR2 ANQGSEA. CDR3 in amino acids: CSAAGLAVGETQYF. The CDR3 DNA reads TGCAGCGCAGCGGGACTAGCGGTGGGGGAGACCCAGTACTTC.

Details on this clone: Other nucleotide sequences from this sample produce the same CDR3. The genes are TRBV18 and TRBJ1-2, with D tentatively TRBD1 (5 bases). Germline CDR1 KGHSH, CDR2 LQKENI. This CDR3 has 14 residues. The V end was cut by 3 bases, the J end by 0 bases, with 8 bases between. The CDR3 protein is CASSPDRANYGYTF. CDR3 DNA sequence: TGTGCCAGCTCACCCGACAGAGCTAACTATGGCTACACCTTC. The variable domain in full, with the rest retrieved from reference TRBV18 and TRBJ1-2, is NAGVMQNPRHLVRRRGQEARLRCSPMKGHSHVYWYRQLPEEGLKFMVYLQKENIIDESGMPKERFSAEFPKEGPSILRIQQVVRGDSAAYFCASSPDRANYGYTFGSGTRLTVV.

As concerns this clone: An end of the junction differs from the germline gene, which may be a read error. V gene TRBV3-1 (or the pseudogene TRBV3-2) combines with J gene TRBJ2-1; D is possibly TRBD1 or TRBD2 (5 bases each). Per the germline V gene, CDR1 is LGHDT and CDR2 is YNNKEL (reference sequence). CDR3 size: 14 residues. CDR3 DNA: TGTGCTAGCAGCCCGAGAGGGACGTACAATGAGCAGTTCTTC. Its translation is CASSPRGTYNEQFF.

The V and J genes are TRBV18 and TRBJ1-6, with D hard to call. V was shortened by 1 base and J by 5 bases, with 9 bases between the two germline ends. There are 15 residues in the CDR3. CDR1 and CDR2 from the germline V gene are KGHSH and LQKENI. In DNA form, the CDR3 reads TGTGCCAGCTCACCACGGGGAGTTGATAATTCACCCCTCCACTTT. Amino acid sequence: CASSPRGVDNSPLHF.

The chain is built from TRBV4-1 and TRBJ1-5; D gene unclear. CDR1 and CDR2 (germline): MGHRA, YSYEKL. V shed 6 bases and J shed 2 bases, with 17 bases lying between them. The CDR3 contains 16 residues. Here the CDR3 DNA reads TGCGCCAGCAGAACACAGCCGTTGGATCGCAATCAGCCCCAGCATTTT. Amino acids: CASRTQPLDRNQPQHF.

The rearrangement joins TRBV18 to TRBJ1-1; no clear D. Germline V gene sequence: CDR1 KGHSH, CDR2 LQKENI. The CDR3 has 13 residues. The V gene lost 3 bases and the J gene lost 2 bases, with 7 bases spanning the gap. Here the CDR3 DNA reads TGTGCCAGCTCACCCAGTGGAAACACTGAAGCTTTCTTT. It codes for CASSPSGNTEAFF.

The CDR3 sequence is CASSLTTGGVADTQYF. CDR3 coding DNA: TGTGCCAGCAGCTTAACGACGGGGGGCGTTGCAGATACGCAGTATTTT. The chain recombines TRBV7-3 with TRBJ2-3; tentative D call: TRBD2 (7 bases). Trimming took 0 bases from V and 4 from J, leaving 14 bases between them. The CDR3 contains 16 residues. Germline V lookup: CDR1 SGHTA, CDR2 FQGTGA. The entire variable domain, with the rest obtained from reference TRBV7-3 and TRBJ2-3, is as follows: GAGVSQTPSNKVTEKGKYVELRCDPISGHTALYWYRQSLGQGPEFLIYFQGTGAADDSGLPNDRFFAVRPEGSVSTLKIQRTERGDSAVYLCASSLTTGGVADTQYFGPGTRLTVL.

The chain combines TRBV11-2 with TRBJ1-2; possibly TRBD1 for D (6 bases). The CDR3 runs to 16 residues. V dropped 1 base and J dropped 3 bases, with 15 bases sitting between them. CDR1 SGHAT and CDR2 FQNNGV come from the germline V gene. The CDR3 loop reads CASSLVWEGGDYGYTF. DNA of the CDR3: TGTGCCAGCAGCTTAGTCTGGGAGGGGGGTGACTATGGCTACACCTTC. Full variable domain (rest looked up from reference TRBV11-2 and TRBJ1-2): EAGVAQSPRYKIIEKRQSVAFWCNPISGHATLYWYQQILGQGPKLLIQFQNNGVVDDSQLPKDRFSAERLKGVDSTLKIQPAKLEDSAVYLCASSLVWEGGDYGYTFGSGTRLTVV.

This chain connects TRBV5-8 to TRBJ1-5; D gene ambiguous. CDR1 is SGHTS, CDR2 YDEGEE, per germline. V dropped 4 bases and J dropped 2 bases, with 10 bases sitting between them. The CDR3 spans 14 residues. CDR3 protein: CASSTREGNQPQHF. Written as DNA, the CDR3 is TGTGCCAGCAGCACCAGAGAGGGCAATCAGCCCCAGCATTTT.

The CDR3 loop reads CSASIRAEAYGYTF. The CDR3 nucleotides read TGCAGTGCTAGTATCCGGGCTGAGGCCTATGGCTACACCTTC. The chain links TRBV20-1 to TRBJ1-2; D not resolved. From germline, CDR1 is DFQATT and CDR2 SNEGSKA (reference sequence). The CDR3 spans 14 residues. The germline V and J ends were trimmed by 3 bases and 4 bases, with 15 bases remaining between them.

This chain uses TRBV25-1 with TRBJ1-4, with D possibly TRBD1 on 5 matching bases. Germline assignment: CDR1 MGHDK and CDR2 SYGVNS. This CDR3 comprises 13 residues. The V end was cut by 3 bases, the J end by 7 bases, with 9 bases between. The CDR3 loop is CASSDREGEKLFF. The CDR3 nucleotides read TGTGCCAGCAGTGACAGGGAGGGTGAAAAACTGTTTTTT.

The chain employs TRBV7-3 and TRBJ2-3; D is perhaps TRBD1 (6 bases). The ends were cut back, 6 bases at V and 6 bases at J, with 19 bases in the middle. This CDR3 is 15 amino acids long. Germline V CDR1 and CDR2: SGHTA, FQGTGA. CDR3 in amino acids: CASSPRGIQTDTQYF. CDR3 in DNA: TGTGCCAGCAGTCCTAGGGGGATCCAAACGGATACGCAGTATTTT.